This T cell receptor beta chain stems from a study of post-analysis software for immune sequencing data. Study-wide results and caveats: F-measure co-clustering was strong for batch-matched samples. When patients were compared with controls, about 5 TRBV segments were more frequent, TRBV5-6, TRBV5-1 and TRBV20-1 among them.

Germline V CDR1 and CDR2: SQVTM, ANQGSEA. The CDR3 is 13 amino acids. The V end lost 5 bases, the J end lost 4 bases, and 14 bases lay between the germline ends. The TCR beta cDNA libraries carried unique molecular identifiers. Between about 1 and 11 million T cells gave rise to around 500,000 cDNA molecules. TCRdb itself ran the PCR reads through MiXCR, one entry per CDR3 protein. The table includes about 680,000 distinct CDR3 sequences, 55% to 70% detected once. As concerns this clonotype: Its antigen is as yet unknown.

V and J are TRBV29-1 and TRBJ2-5; D gene uncertain. The receptor was derived from a girl aged 2-10 years with multiple sclerosis. Sequencing was done on a sample of blood. The CDR3 nucleotides are TGCAGCGTTCAACAAGGGTGGGGAGAGACCCAGTACTTC. It translates to CSVQQGWGETQYF.